The sequence of this T cell receptor beta chain was determined in a study of T-cell reconstitution after alpha-beta-depleted transplantation in children. Whole-study findings and limits: T-cell numbers and diversity, one year after transplant, stemmed largely from T cells that were newly produced. It was surviving recipient T cells and thymic progenitors that gave some patients high TCRbeta diversity at day 60.

CDR1 is SEHNR, CDR2 FQNEAQ, per germline (reference sequence). The CDR3 has 16 amino acids. V shed 5 bases and J 5 bases; nucleotides not matched to a gene: 11. Unique molecular identifiers tagged the TCRbeta library. Via MiXCR, TCRdb re-called the PCR reads, giving one row per CDR3 protein. The profile shows some 600,000 distinct CDR3 sequences, about an eighth of them singletons. This clonotype has ten or more counts. Its specificity is not known. This clonotype was obtained from a male patient younger than 18 who had a stem cell transplant for acute myeloid leukemia, so the T cells may come from the graft donor. The genes are TRBV7-9 and TRBJ2-7; 11 bases map to TRBD2. Sequencing used PBMCs, mostly from graft donor cells, obtained 360 days after TCRalphabeta/CD19-depleted stem cell transplant. In DNA, the CDR3 is TGTGCCAGCAGCCCCGCCCTTATAGCGGGAGGGCACGAGCAGTACTTC. It encodes CASSPALIAGGHEQYF.